This T cell receptor beta chain was identified during a study of T cell responses to AZD1222 COVID-19 vaccine. The method was immunoSEQ multiplex PCR; TCRdb's version includes in-frame clones alone and lacks a portion of them. The table has more than 130,000 clones, over 75% seen once. Germline V gives CDR1 SGHVS, CDR2 FNYEAQ. There are 14 residues in the CDR3. With 7 bases removed from V and 0 bases from J, the gap between germline ends came to 10 bases. The chain joins TRBV7-6 to TRBJ1-3; D is perhaps TRBD1 (5 bases). The receptor's source is an adult in good health. Sequenced material: peripheral blood, taken on day 0 of AZD1222 vaccination. The CDR3: CASKATDSGNTIYF. The CDR3 DNA sequence: TGTGCCAGCAAAGCGACAGACTCTGGAAACACCATATATTTT. The variable domain in full, with the rest retrieved from reference TRBV7-6 and TRBJ1-3, is GAGVSQSPRYKVTKRGQDVALRCDPISGHVSLYWYRQALGQGPEFLTYFNYEAQQDKSGLPNDRFSAERPEGSISTLTIQRTEQRDSAMYRCASKATDSGNTIYFGEGSWLTVV.